The TCR beta chain described here comes from a study of metastatic and nonmetastatic thyroid tumors. Across the whole study: For malignant and benign thyroid patients, tumor or nodule tissue and blood were the sources whose repertoires were compared.

Per the germline V gene, CDR1 is LNHNV and CDR2 is YYDKDF (reference sequence). The CDR3 consists of 14 residues. Study findings and constraints: A significant increase in TCR beta diversity was reportedly seen in malignant thyroid tumors relative to benign nodules, in blood and tumor.

All patients reached thyroid surgery having received no treatment beforehand. As for this clone: What it binds is not known. At one boundary the junction diverges from the germline segment, which might be a read error.

TCRdb re-called the PCR reads via MiXCR. The repertoire holds about 19,000 clones, with just over 25% as singletons. This chain links TRBV15 with TRBJ1-5, with a tentative D call TRBD1 (5 bases). The origin of this receptor is a male donor with papillary thyroid cancer or a benign thyroid nodule (not recorded which). Some clones in this sample may be carry-over from other donors' samples. Sequences were obtained from blood. CDR3 sequence reads: CVTSRSPGVQPQHF. CDR3 coding DNA: TGTGTCACCAGCAGGTCCCCGGGGGTTCAGCCCCAGCATTTT.